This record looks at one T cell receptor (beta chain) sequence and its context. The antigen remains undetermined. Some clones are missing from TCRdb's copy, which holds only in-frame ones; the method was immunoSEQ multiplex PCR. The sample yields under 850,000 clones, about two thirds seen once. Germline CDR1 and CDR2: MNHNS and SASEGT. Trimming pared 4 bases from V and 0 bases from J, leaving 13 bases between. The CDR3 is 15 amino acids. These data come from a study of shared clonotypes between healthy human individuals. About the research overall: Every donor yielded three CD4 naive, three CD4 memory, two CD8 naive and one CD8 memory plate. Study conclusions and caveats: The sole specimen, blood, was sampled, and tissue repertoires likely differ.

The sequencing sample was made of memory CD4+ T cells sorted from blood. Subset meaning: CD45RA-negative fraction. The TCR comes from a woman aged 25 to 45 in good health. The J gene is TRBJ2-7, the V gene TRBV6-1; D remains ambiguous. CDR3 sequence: CASSAHDTSSYEQYF. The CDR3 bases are TGTGCCAGCAGTGCTCATGACACCAGCTCCTACGAGCAGTACTTC.